A selection of T cell receptor beta chains follows, all from one sample in a study of cytomegalovirus exposure and HLA in healthy donors. Only in-frame clones appear in the TCRdb table, and some are missing; sequencing was by immunoSEQ multiplex PCR. Counted here are hundreds of thousands of clones, roughly 89% occurring once; the ten biggest clones make up 2% to 3%. Sample: PBMCs. The origin of the receptors is a woman aged 18-29 years in good health and CMV-seronegative. CDR3s include the opening cysteine and the closing phenylalanine or tryptophan. D genes are given only for firm matches. Clone sizes are given selectively: once, few, many, or a class where the clone is expanded.

d_gene	v_gene	abundance	j_gene	CDR3nt	CDR3aa
-	TRBV2	-	TRBJ1-1	TGTGCCAGCACAGGTCAGGGTCAACGGGACACTGAAGCTTTCTTT	CASTGQGQRDTEAFF
-	TRBV4-1	-	TRBJ2-7	TGCGCCAGCAGCCAAGAACGGGGTTACGAGCAGTACTTC	CASSQERGYEQYF
-	TRBV11-2	-	TRBJ2-2	TGTGCCAGCAGCTTAGATACGGGTGGTGGGGCTGGGGAGCTGTTTTTT	CASSLDTGGGAGELFF
TRBD2	TRBV19	once	TRBJ2-2	TGTGCCAGTAGCAAGGGGGGACTAGACGGTTTCACCGGGGAGCTGTTTTTT	CASSKGGLDGFTGELFF
TRBD1	TRBV6-4	-	TRBJ2-7	TGTGCCAGGCCTCCGGGACAGGGGAGTTCCTACGAGCAGTACTTC	CARPPGQGSSYEQYF
TRBD2	TRBV4-1	-	TRBJ2-7	TGCGCCAGCAGCCCGAGACTAGCAGTTGCTAACGAGCAGTACTTC	CASSPRLAVANEQYF
-	TRBV7-3	-	TRBJ1-6	TGTGCCAGCAGGCCCGCAGGGATCTGGGCCCCGAGCTCCTATAATTCACCCCTCCACTTT	CASRPAGIWAPSSYNSPLHF
TRBD2	TRBV9	-	TRBJ2-1	TGTGCCAGCAGCGTAGCCGGGACTAGCTTTCCGGGCGATGAGCAGTTCTTC	CASSVAGTSFPGDEQFF
TRBD1	TRBV5-6	-	TRBJ2-5	TGTGCCAGCAGTCCCGGGACAGTATTAGAGACCCAGTACTTC	CASSPGTVLETQYF
-	TRBV19	-	TRBJ1-2	TGTGCCAGTAGTATTTCGGGGGGCAGAGCGAATTATGGCTACACCTTC	CASSISGGRANYGYTF
-	TRBV30	-	TRBJ1-1	TGTGCCTGGAGTGTGGGCGTTGGCCGAGACGAAGCTTTCTTT	CAWSVGVGRDEAFF
TRBD1	TRBV11-2	-	TRBJ2-2	TGTGCCAGCAGTGATAGGACAGGGGGCCTCCAACGGGGGGAGCTGTTTTTT	CASSDRTGGLQRGELFF
TRBD1	TRBV6-6	-	TRBJ2-2	TGTGCCAGCAGTTCCCGACAGGGGCGCTGGCCCGGGGAGCTGTTTTTT	CASSSRQGRWPGELFF
-	TRBV5-1	-	TRBJ1-4	TGCGCCAGCAGCTTTGGAGGGGCTAATGAAAAACTGTTTTTT	CASSFGGANEKLFF
TRBD1	TRBV5-4	-	TRBJ2-5	TGTGCCAGCAGTTATACAGGGGAAGAGACCCAGTACTTC	CASSYTGEETQYF
-	TRBV18	once	TRBJ2-5	TGTGCCAGCTCACTCCAGGACTTAGGGACCCAGTACTTC	CASSLQDLGTQYF
TRBD1	TRBV28	-	TRBJ2-7	TGTGCCAGCAGTTTGACAGGGGGCTACGAGCAGTACTTC	CASSLTGGYEQYF
TRBD1	TRBV2	-	TRBJ2-5	TGTGCCAGCAGTGGACAGGGTGGGACCCAGTACTTC	CASSGQGGTQYF
-	TRBV1	-	TRBJ2-3	TGCACCAGCAGCGTCCGACTAGCGGGGGAATCAGATACGCAGTATTTT	CTSSVRLAGESDTQYF
-	TRBV5-1	-	TRBJ1-6	TGCGCCAGCAGCTTGGAATGGTACAGCGGTAATTCACCCCTCCACTTT	CASSLEWYSGNSPLHF
-	TRBV4-1	few	TRBJ1-1	TGCGCCAGCAGCCAAGGCAGGGATGGGAACACTGAAGCTTTCTTT	CASSQGRDGNTEAFF
TRBD1	TRBV5-1	-	TRBJ1-6	TGCGCCAGCAGCGGGGGGACTTCAGGGGGGAATAATTCACCCCTCCACTTT	CASSGGTSGGNNSPLHF